This T cell receptor (beta chain) is from a study of T cell repertoires in cytomegalovirus infection. Study results and caveats: Dominating the ex vivo response were HLA-C-restricted CMV-specific TCR beta clonotypes.

As to this clonotype: What it binds is not known.

The CDR3 has 19 residues. V gave up 4 bases and J gave up 4 bases; unmatched junction bases: 11. CDR1 SGHTA and CDR2 FQGTGA come from the germline V gene. TCRdb re-called the reads with MiXCR, one entry per CDR3 protein. The profile shows about 770,000 distinct CDR3 sequences, 25% to 35% of them singletons. Sequenced material: cultured CD8+ T cells from PBMCs, taken from culture after CMV antigen stimulation. The sequence came from a human donor in good health (CMV status not recorded). Some clones in this sample may be carry-over from other donors' samples. This chain joins TRBV7-3 and TRBJ2-1; 15 bases fit TRBD2. CDR3 sequence (DNA): TGTGCCAGCAGCTCCTCGCCGGGACTAGCGGGGGGCCTTTACAATGAGCAGTTCTTC. Amino acids: CASSSSPGLAGGLYNEQFF.